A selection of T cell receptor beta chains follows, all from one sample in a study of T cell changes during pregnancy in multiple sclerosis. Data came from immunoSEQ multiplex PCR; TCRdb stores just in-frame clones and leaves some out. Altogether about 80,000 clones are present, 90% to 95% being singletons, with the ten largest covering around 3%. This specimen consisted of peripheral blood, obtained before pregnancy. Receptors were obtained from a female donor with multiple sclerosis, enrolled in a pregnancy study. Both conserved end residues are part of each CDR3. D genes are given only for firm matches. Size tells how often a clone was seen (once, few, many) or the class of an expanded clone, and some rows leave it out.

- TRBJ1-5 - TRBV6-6 CASNSPQTGLNQPQHF TGTGCCAGCAACTCACCGCAAACGGGACTCAATCAGCCCCAGCATTTT
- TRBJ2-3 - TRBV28 CASSFQGTGTDTQYF TGTGCCAGCAGTTTTCAGGGAACGGGCACAGATACGCAGTATTTT
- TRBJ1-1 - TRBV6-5 CASSYSRGGNTEAFF TGTGCCAGCAGTTACTCGAGGGGAGGGAACACTGAAGCTTTCTTT
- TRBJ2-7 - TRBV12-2 CASRFTPAGAYEQYF TGTGCAAGTCGCTTTACCCCGGCGGGGGCTTACGAGCAGTACTTC
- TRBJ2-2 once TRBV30 CAWSVQSAGELFF TGTGCCTGGAGTGTACAGTCTGCCGGGGAGCTGTTTTTT
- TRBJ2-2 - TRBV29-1 CSVRLRGIGTGELFF TGCAGCGTTCGGTTGCGCGGGATAGGCACCGGGGAGCTGTTTTTT
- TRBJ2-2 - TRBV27 CASSFSSGLTGELFF TGTGCCAGCAGTTTTAGTTCTGGGCTCACCGGGGAGCTGTTTTTT
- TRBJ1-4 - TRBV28 CASSLGGINEKLFF TGTGCCAGCAGTTTAGGAGGCATTAATGAAAAACTGTTTTTT
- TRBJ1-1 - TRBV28 CASRQGMNTEAFF TGTGCCAGCAGACAGGGCATGAACACTGAAGCTTTCTTT
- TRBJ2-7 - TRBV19 CASSRNGYEQYF TGTGCCAGTAGCAGGAACGGTTACGAGCAGTACTTC
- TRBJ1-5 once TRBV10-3 CAISESRIGSNQPQHF TGTGCCATCAGTGAGTCGAGGATAGGTAGCAATCAGCCCCAGCATTTT
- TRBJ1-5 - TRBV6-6 CASIERGQGSNQPQHF TGTGCCAGCATCGAGCGGGGGCAGGGGAGCAATCAGCCCCAGCATTTT
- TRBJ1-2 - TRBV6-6 CASSYSEDGYTF TGTGCCAGCAGTTACTCGGAGGATGGCTACACCTTC
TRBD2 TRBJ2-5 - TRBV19 CASSPSTASGKETQYF TGTGCCAGTAGCCCCTCAACGGCTAGCGGGAAAGAGACCCAGTACTTC
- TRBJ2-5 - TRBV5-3 CARSSLTREETQYF TGTGCCAGAAGCAGTCTGACTAGGGAAGAGACCCAGTACTTC
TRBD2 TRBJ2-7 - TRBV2 CAGSVLAARYEQYF TGTGCCGGTTCCGTGCTAGCGGCTCGCTACGAGCAGTACTTC
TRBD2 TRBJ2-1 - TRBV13 CASSLSGRSYNEQFF TGTGCCAGCAGCTTGAGCGGGAGGAGCTACAATGAGCAGTTCTTC
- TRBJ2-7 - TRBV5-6 CASSPTGLNEQYF TGTGCCAGCAGCCCCACAGGGCTGAACGAGCAGTACTTC
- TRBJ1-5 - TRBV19 CASTPLDSDQPQHF TGTGCCAGTACCCCACTGGACAGCGATCAGCCCCAGCATTTT
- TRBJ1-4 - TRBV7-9 CASSPRGGLPNEKLFF TGTGCCAGCAGCCCAAGGGGGGGCCTGCCTAATGAAAAACTGTTTTTT
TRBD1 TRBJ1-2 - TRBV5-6 CASSFWRTGGNGYTF TGTGCCAGCAGCTTTTGGCGGACAGGGGGCAATGGCTACACCTTC
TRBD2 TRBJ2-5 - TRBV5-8 CASSPGLAEETQYF TGTGCCAGCAGCCCGGGACTAGCGGAAGAGACCCAGTACTTC
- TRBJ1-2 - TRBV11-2 CASSSPWAGPRF TGTGCCAGCAGCTCCCCGTGGGCAGGTCCTCGCTTC
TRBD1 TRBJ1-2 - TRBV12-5 CASGVDRGRDGYTF TGTGCTAGTGGTGTAGACAGGGGGCGGGATGGCTACACCTTC
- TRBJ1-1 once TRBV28 CASYRENTEAFF TGTGCCAGCTACAGGGAGAACACTGAAGCTTTCTTT
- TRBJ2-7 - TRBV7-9 CASSLAQAQSPYEQYF TGTGCCAGCAGCTTAGCCCAGGCTCAGAGCCCCTACGAGCAGTACTTC
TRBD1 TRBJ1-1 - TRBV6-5 CASSYTSGTVTEAFF TGTGCCAGCAGTTACACCTCCGGGACAGTGACTGAAGCTTTCTTT
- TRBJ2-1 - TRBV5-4 CASSLARVSGNNEQFF TGTGCCAGCAGCTTGGCCCGGGTTAGCGGCAACAATGAGCAGTTCTTC
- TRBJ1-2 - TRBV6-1 CASSEAPGRSGYTF TGTGCCAGCAGTGAAGCCCCAGGGAGGAGTGGCTACACCTTC
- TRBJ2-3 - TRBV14 CASSQPGQFTDTQYF TGTGCCAGCAGCCAACCGGGACAATTCACAGATACGCAGTATTTT